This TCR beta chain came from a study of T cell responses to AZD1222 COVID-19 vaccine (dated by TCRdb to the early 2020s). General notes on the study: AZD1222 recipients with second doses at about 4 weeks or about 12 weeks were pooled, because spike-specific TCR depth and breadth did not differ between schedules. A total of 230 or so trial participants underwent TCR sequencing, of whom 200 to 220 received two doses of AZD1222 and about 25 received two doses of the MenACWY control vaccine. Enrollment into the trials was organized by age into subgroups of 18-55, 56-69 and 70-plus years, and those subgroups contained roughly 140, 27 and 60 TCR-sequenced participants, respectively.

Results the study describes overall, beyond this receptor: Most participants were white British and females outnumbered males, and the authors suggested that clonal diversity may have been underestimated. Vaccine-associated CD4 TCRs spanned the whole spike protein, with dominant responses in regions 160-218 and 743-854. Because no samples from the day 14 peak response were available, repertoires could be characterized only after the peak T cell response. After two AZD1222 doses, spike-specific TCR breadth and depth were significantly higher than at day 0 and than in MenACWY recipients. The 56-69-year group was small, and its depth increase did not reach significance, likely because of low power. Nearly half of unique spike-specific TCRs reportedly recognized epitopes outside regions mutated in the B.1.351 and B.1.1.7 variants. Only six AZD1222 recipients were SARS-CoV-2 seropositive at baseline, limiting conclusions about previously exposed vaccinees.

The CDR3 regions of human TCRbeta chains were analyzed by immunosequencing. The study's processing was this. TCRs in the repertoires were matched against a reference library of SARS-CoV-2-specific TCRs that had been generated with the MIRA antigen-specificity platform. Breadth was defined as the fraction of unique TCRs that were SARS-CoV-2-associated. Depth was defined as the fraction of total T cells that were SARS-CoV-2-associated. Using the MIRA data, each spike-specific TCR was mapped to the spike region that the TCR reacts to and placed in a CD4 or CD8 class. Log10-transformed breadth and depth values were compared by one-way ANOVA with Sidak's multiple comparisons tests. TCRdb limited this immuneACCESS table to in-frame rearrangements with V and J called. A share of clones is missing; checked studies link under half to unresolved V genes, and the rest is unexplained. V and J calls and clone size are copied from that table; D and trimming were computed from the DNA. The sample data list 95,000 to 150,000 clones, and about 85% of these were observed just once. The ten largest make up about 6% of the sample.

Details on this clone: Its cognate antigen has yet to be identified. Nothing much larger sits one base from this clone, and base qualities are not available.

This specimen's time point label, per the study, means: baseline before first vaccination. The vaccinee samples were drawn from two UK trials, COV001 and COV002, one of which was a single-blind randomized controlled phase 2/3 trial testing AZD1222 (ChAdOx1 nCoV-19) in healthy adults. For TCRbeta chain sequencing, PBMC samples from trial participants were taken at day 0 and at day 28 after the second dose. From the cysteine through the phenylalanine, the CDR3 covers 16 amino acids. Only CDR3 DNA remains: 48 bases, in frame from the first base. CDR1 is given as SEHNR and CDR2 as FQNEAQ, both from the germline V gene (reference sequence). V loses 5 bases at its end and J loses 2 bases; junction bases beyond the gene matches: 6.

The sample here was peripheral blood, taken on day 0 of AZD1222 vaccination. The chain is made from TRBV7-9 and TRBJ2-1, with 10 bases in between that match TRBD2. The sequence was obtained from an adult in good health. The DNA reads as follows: TGTGCCAGCAGCCACTGGACTAGCGGAACCTACAATGAGCAGTTCTTC. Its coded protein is CASSHWTSGTYNEQFF.